This TCR beta chain originates from a study of blood T cell repertoires in COVID-19. Trimming took off 0 bases at V and 3 bases at J, with 9 bases between the two ends. CDR1 is SGHAT and CDR2 is FQNNGV in the germline V gene. CDR3 length: 15 residues. The table came from immunoSEQ multiplex PCR; TCRdb's copy has only in-frame clones and leaves some out. The sample lists approximately 97,000 clones, around 73% occurring once. Sequencing was performed on peripheral blood. The receptor was isolated from a man aged 55 to 70 with active or convalescent COVID-19. The genes are TRBV11-2 and TRBJ1-3; D may be TRBD1 (6 bases). In DNA form, the CDR3 reads TGTGCCAGCAGCTTAGAGGGGGCGATTGGAAACACCATATATTTT. Translation: CASSLEGAIGNTIYF.